A selection of T cell receptor beta chains follows, all from one sample in a study of tumor-infiltrating lymphocytes in primary liver carcinoma. TCRdb re-analysed the multiplex PCR reads in MiXCR, keeping a single row per CDR3 protein. The sample gives some 200,000 distinct CDR3 sequences, 65% of which show up once; roughly 7% is in the top ten. Sequencing was done on a sample of peripheral blood. The receptors stem from a woman between 55 and 75 years old with primary liver carcinoma and hepatitis B virus infection. CDR3s include the opening cysteine and the closing phenylalanine or tryptophan. D genes are given only for firm matches. Clone size is not always given. Where it is, it says once, few, many or a class for expanded clones.

>.|TRBJ1-1|.|TRBV6-2/TRBV6-3
TGTGCCAGCAGTTATTCAGGGTCGAGGGACACTGAAGCTTTCTTT
CASSYSGSRDTEAFF
>.|TRBJ2-5|TRBD2|TRBV14
TGTGCCAGCAGCCCCCTGGGTAGCGGGACACAAGAGACCAAGTACTTC
CASSPLGSGTQETKYF
>many|TRBJ1-1|.|TRBV11-1
TGTGCCAGCAGCTTACAGGGTAAGCGCACTGAAGCTTTCTTT
CASSLQGKRTEAFF
>.|TRBJ2-5|TRBD1|TRBV5-1
TGCGCCAGCAGCTTGCAGGGGGAAGAGACCCAGTACTTC
CASSLQGEETQYF
>.|TRBJ2-1|.|TRBV10-2
TGCGCCAGCAGTGGCTCACTAACCGACGTCTCCTACAATGAGCAGTTCTTC
CASSGSLTDVSYNEQFF
>.|TRBJ2-1|.|TRBV11-2
TGTGCCAGCAGCCTAGATCCGATGGGTGGGGGCGATGAGCAGTTCTTC
CASSLDPMGGGDEQFF
>.|TRBJ2-7|.|TRBV11-2
TGTGCCAGCAGCTTAGAACCTAGCGATAGCGGCGAGCAGTACTTC
CASSLEPSDSGEQYF
>many|TRBJ2-5|.|TRBV12-3/TRBV12-4
TGTGCCAGCAGTTTAGCTAGCGGTGAAGAGACCCAGTACTTC
CASSLASGEETQYF
>.|TRBJ1-2|.|TRBV4-2
TGTGCCAGCAGCCAATGGTCTGGACAGACCTATGGCTACACCTTC
CASSQWSGQTYGYTF
>.|TRBJ2-3|TRBD2|TRBV11-2
TGTACCAGCAGCCTCCTTGTAGCGGGATCCACAGATACGCAGTATTTT
CTSSLLVAGSTDTQYF
>few|TRBJ2-3|.|TRBV12-3/TRBV12-4
TGTGCCAGCAGCTGGGGGGCTGGCGCAGATACGCAGTATTTT
CASSWGAGADTQYF
>.|TRBJ2-2|TRBD2|TRBV11-3
TGTGCCAACAGCTCCAGGACTAGCGGGAGAAAGGGGAACACCGGGGAGCTGTTTTTT
CANSSRTSGRKGNTGELFF
>.|TRBJ1-2|TRBD1|TRBV29-1
TGCAGCGCGTGGGACCCGGGACAGCCAAACTGTGGCTACACCTTC
CSAWDPGQPNCGYTF
>many|TRBJ1-2|TRBD1|TRBV7-8
TGTGCCAGCAGCGGGGATTGGACAGGGGGAAGCGGCTACACCTTC
CASSGDWTGGSGYTF